This T cell receptor beta chain was found in a study of Tregs in tolerant kidney transplant recipients. Repertoires were generated with immunoSEQ multiplex PCR, while TCRdb's copy carries only in-frame clones and drops some. The sample contains tens of thousands of clones, over 75% of which appear only once. Germline V CDR1 and CDR2: MNHNS, SASEGT. This CDR3 comprises 12 residues. Trimming took off 2 bases at V and 13 bases at J, with 12 bases between the two ends. Sequences were derived from Tregs from blood, sampled before the transplant. The sequence was obtained from a human donor who received a combined kidney and bone marrow transplant. The J gene is TRBJ2-1, the V gene TRBV6-1; D call uncertain. CDR3 in DNA: TGTGCCAGCAGTGAACTCGCCGCCCCACAGTTCTTC. It is translated as CASSELAAPQFF.